The 25 T cell receptor beta chains presented below share a single source sample, sequenced in a study of vaccination and CD4 T cells after COVID-19. Sequenced with the Oncomine TCR Beta short-read assay was DNA taken from cultured CD4+ T cells. TCRdb passed the PCR reads through MiXCR, listing each CDR3 protein once. This sample has some 11,000 distinct CDR3 sequences, with just under 75% found just once. Treatment defined: approximately nine-day PBMC culture with coronavirus spike peptide pools or control peptides (ViraFEST assay). Their cognate antigens are unknown. Material for sequencing was CD4+ T cells from blood, cultured in vitro. Source of these receptors: a human donor who had recovered from COVID-19.

This clonotype has just one count. The CDR3 spells CSAYRGGGYQETQYF. The CDR3 DNA reads as TGCAGTGCTTACCGCGGAGGAGGGTACCAAGAGACCCAGTACTTC. The chain is built from TRBV20-1 and TRBJ2-5, with D possibly being TRBD2 (6 bases). Trimming took off 5 bases at V and 0 bases at J, with 16 bases between the two ends. Germline CDR1 DFQATT, CDR2 SNEGSKA (reference sequence). This CDR3 is built from 15 residues.

This chain links TRBV18 with TRBJ2-7; maybe TRBD2 (6 bases). The CDR3 loop spans 15 amino acids. Germline CDR1 is KGHSH and CDR2 is LQKENI. V gave up 1 base and J gave up 2 bases, with 12 bases separating them. CDR3 in amino acids: CASSPRGLPAYEQYF. CDR3 in DNA: TGTGCCAGCTCACCACGCGGACTACCAGCCTACGAGCAGTACTTC.

CDR3 coding DNA: TGTGCCAGCGGTAAACAGGCCCTGAACACTGAAGCTTTCTTT. Residues: CASGKQALNTEAFF. This rearrangement joins TRBV27 to TRBJ1-1, with D possibly TRBD1 on 5 matching bases. There are 14 residues in the CDR3. Germline loops: CDR1 MNHEY, CDR2 SMNVEV (reference sequence). Trimming cost V 8 bases and J 0 bases, with 13 bases left between them.

V and J are TRBV7-2 and TRBJ1-2, with D possibly matching TRBD1 (5 bases). V shed 2 bases and J shed 5 bases, with 18 bases lying between them. Germline V gene data show CDR1 as SGHTA and CDR2 as FQGNSA. The CDR3 is 16 amino acids. DNA of the CDR3: TGTGCCAGCAGCTTAACCCCCGGAGGAGACAGATATGGCTACACCTTC. Amino acid sequence: CASSLTPGGDRYGYTF.

This chain joins TRBV20-1 and TRBJ2-3; D uncertain. The CDR3 is 12 residues long. The V end was cut by 2 bases, the J end by 7 bases, with 10 bases between. Germline V gene sequence: CDR1 DFQATT, CDR2 SNEGSKA (reference sequence). CDR3 region: CSARQALNTQYF. The CDR3 nucleotides read TGCAGTGCTAGACAGGCGCTTAATACGCAGTATTTT.

The rearrangement links TRBV6-5 to TRBJ1-6, with 7 bases matching TRBD1. Per germline, CDR1 MNHEY and CDR2 SVGAGI. V shed 3 bases, J shed 7 bases, and the junction held 3 bases outside the gene matches. The CDR3 has 14 residues. The DNA of the CDR3 is TGTGCCAGCAGTTATAGGGGGCCGAATTCACCCCTCCACTTT. Translating it yields CASSYRGPNSPLHF.

This clonotype was found a few times. The V and J genes are TRBV21-1 and TRBJ1-5. TRBV21-1 is a pseudogene segment. The CDR3 totals 10 residues. The CDR3 DNA reads TGTGCCAATGGGGATCAGCCCCAGCATTTT. Translated: CANGDQPQHF.

The chain links TRBV7-9 to TRBJ2-4; no reliable D call. Germline V gene data show CDR1 as SEHNR and CDR2 as FQNEAQ (reference sequence). V was pared by 3 bases and J by 9 bases, with 15 bases between. CDR3 length: 14 amino acids. DNA of the CDR3: TGTGCCAGCAGCTTTGGCCAGCCCTCCCGCATTCAGTACTTC. Its protein product is CASSFGQPSRIQYF.

V usage is TRBV7-6 and J usage is TRBJ1-1; 7 bases align to TRBD1. The germline V gene has CDR1 SGHVS and CDR2 FNYEAQ. V was pared by 5 bases and J by 6 bases, with 9 bases of the junction left unmatched. This CDR3 region has 14 residues. The CDR3 DNA reads TGTGCCAGCAGCCCCCGACAGGGTCTCCCTGAAGCTTTCTTT. This codes for CASSPRQGLPEAFF.

The V and J genes are TRBV11-2 and TRBJ2-5, with no clear D. Germline loops: CDR1 SGHAT, CDR2 FQNNGV. This CDR3 has 11 amino acids. V lost 6 bases to trimming and J lost 4 bases, with 6 bases between them. In DNA, the CDR3 is TGTGCCAGCAGTAACAGAGAGACCCAGTACTTC. Protein product: CASSNRETQYF.

A few counts support this clonotype. The rearrangement uses TRBV27 and TRBJ2-7; D remains ambiguous. In germline, CDR1 is MNHEY, CDR2 SMNVEV (reference sequence). The ends were cut back, 4 bases at V and 4 bases at J, with 8 bases in the middle. The CDR3 covers 12 residues. CDR3 bases: TGTGCCAGCAGTTCGCTACTTTACGAGCAGTACTTC. This sequence encodes CASSSLLYEQYF.

CDR3: CASSLDLAGGRTDTQYF. The CDR3 nucleotides read TGTGCCAGCAGCTTAGACTTGGCGGGAGGGCGTACAGATACGCAGTATTTT. The V gene is TRBV7-2, the J gene TRBJ2-3; 9 bases fit TRBD2. The trim removed 1 base at V and 3 bases at J, leaving 8 bases unmatched. Germline loops: CDR1 SGHTA, CDR2 FQGNSA. This CDR3 region has 17 residues.

The genes are TRBV19 and TRBJ1-5; unclear D gene. This CDR3 region has 16 residues. The germline V and J ends were trimmed by 0 bases and 3 bases, with 12 bases remaining between them. Germline CDR1 reads LNHDA; CDR2 reads SQIVND (reference sequence). The CDR3 DNA sequence: TGTGCCAGTAGTATAGAATTCCAGGTGTCCAATCAGCCCCAGCATTTT. Translated, it gives CASSIEFQVSNQPQHF.

The chain combines TRBV6-1 with TRBJ1-6; D is unclear. CDR1 and CDR2 from the germline V gene are MNHNS and SASEGT. This CDR3 spans 13 amino acids. Trimming stripped 5 bases from V and 7 bases from J, with 9 bases between. DNA of the CDR3: TGTGCCAGCAGTCGTCTGGGGAATTCACCCCTCCACTTT. This translates into CASSRLGNSPLHF.

This clonotype was seen a handful of times. J is TRBJ2-5 and V is TRBV20-1; TRBD2 matches at 11 bases. The V and J ends lost 7 bases and 0 bases, in that order; junction bases with no gene match: 19. Germline loops: CDR1 DFQATT, CDR2 SNEGSKA (reference sequence). The CDR3 spans 19 residues. The CDR3 sequence is CSVRAVGGLAEGNQETQYF. The CDR3 DNA sequence: TGCAGTGTCAGGGCGGTAGGGGGACTAGCGGAGGGAAACCAAGAGACCCAGTACTTC.

The genes are TRBV6-5 and TRBJ1-6; 8 nucleotides align to TRBD1. The ends lost 2 bases at V and 18 bases at J; junction bases unmatched: 12. There are 14 residues in the CDR3. Germline V gene sequence: CDR1 MNHEY, CDR2 SVGAGI. The CDR3 is CASSYTGQGADSHF. The CDR3 DNA sequence: TGTGCCAGCAGTTACACTGGGCAGGGGGCAGATTCCCACTTT.

The CDR3 loop reads CSAAAGSHNQPQHF. The CDR3 nucleotides read TGCAGTGCCGCAGCGGGCTCTCACAATCAGCCCCAGCATTTT. The V and J genes are TRBV20-1 and TRBJ1-5; D call uncertain. Per germline, CDR1 DFQATT and CDR2 SNEGSKA (reference sequence). Between the trimmed V and J ends, which lost 6 bases and 3 bases, there was a span of 15 bases. This CDR3 comprises 14 residues.

This chain connects TRBV20-1 to TRBJ1-1; the D is unclear. Germline V gives CDR1 DFQATT, CDR2 SNEGSKA (reference sequence). This CDR3 has 11 amino acids. V lost 5 bases, J lost 1 base, and 5 bases lay in between. CDR3 coding DNA: TGCAGTGCTTTTGAGAACACTGAAGCTTTCTTT. The encoded protein is CSAFENTEAFF.

The chain uses TRBV28 and TRBJ1-2, with 7 bases matching TRBD1. This CDR3 has 14 amino acids. Germline V gene data show CDR1 as MDHEN and CDR2 as SYDVKM. The V segment lost 6 bases and the J segment 8 bases; nucleotides outside the gene matches: 12. CDR3: CASSLGDRVDGYTF. The CDR3 nucleotides are TGTGCCAGCAGCCTAGGAGACAGGGTCGACGGCTACACCTTC.

The chain recombines TRBV20-1 with TRBJ1-5; unclear D gene. Germline V lookup: CDR1 DFQATT, CDR2 SNEGSKA (reference sequence). The CDR3 runs to 10 residues. Trimming stripped 4 bases from V and 8 bases from J, with 6 bases between. The CDR3 sequence is CSATGEPQHF. CDR3 nucleotide sequence: TGCAGTGCTACCGGGGAGCCCCAGCATTTT.

This clonotype is large. The chain combines TRBV20-1 with TRBJ2-3; 8 positions match TRBD2. The germline V gene has CDR1 DFQATT and CDR2 SNEGSKA (reference sequence). V shed 6 bases, J shed 2 bases, and the junction held 7 bases outside the gene matches. The CDR3 is 14 amino acids. CDR3 sequence reads: CSAEKRESTDTQYF. The CDR3, as DNA: TGCAGTGCCGAGAAGCGGGAGTCCACAGATACGCAGTATTTT.

V gene TRBV20-1 combines with J gene TRBJ2-3; 15 bases map to TRBD2. CDR3 length: 17 residues. CDR1 and CDR2 (germline): DFQATT, SNEGSKA (reference sequence). The junction had 6 bases not matched to a gene; V was cut back by 3 bases and J by 2 bases. CDR3 nucleotide sequence: TGCAGTGCTAGGGGACTAGCGGGAGGCAGCATCACAGATACGCAGTATTTT. Protein product: CSARGLAGGSITDTQYF.

The V call is TRBV20-1, the J call TRBJ1-2; TRBD1 might be the D (5 bases). Germline V gene data show CDR1 as DFQATT and CDR2 as SNEGSKA (reference sequence). This CDR3 has 14 amino acids. Trimming removed 4 bases at V and 1 base at J, with 13 bases between. The CDR3: CSAKPSTDNYGYTF. The CDR3 DNA reads TGCAGTGCTAAACCCTCGACAGATAACTATGGCTACACCTTC.

This clonotype was found a few times. V usage is TRBV20-1 and J usage is TRBJ2-1; TRBD2 matches 10 bases. Per germline, CDR1 DFQATT and CDR2 SNEGSKA (reference sequence). This CDR3 is built from 14 residues. V gave up 2 bases and J gave up 3 bases; unmatched junction bases: 1. The CDR3 region is CSARTSGIYNEQFF. The CDR3 region has the DNA TGCAGTGCTAGAACTAGCGGGATCTACAATGAGCAGTTCTTC.

The chain uses TRBV30 and TRBJ1-5; D perhaps matches TRBD1 (5 bases). CDR1 is GTSNPN, CDR2 SVGIG, per germline (reference sequence). This CDR3 has 13 amino acids. V was trimmed by 3 bases and J by 5 bases, leaving 11 bases between them. The CDR3 region has the DNA TGTGCCTGGAGCAGGGAAAGGGATCAGCCCCAGCATTTT. Its translation: CAWSRERDQPQHF.